The T cell receptor beta chain described here comes from a study of T cell changes during pregnancy in multiple sclerosis. The V end was cut by 7 bases, the J end by 8 bases, with 14 bases between. The germline V gene encodes CDR1 SNHLY and CDR2 FYNNEI. This CDR3 is built from 12 residues. This clone was counted between two and nine times. Data came from immunoSEQ multiplex PCR; TCRdb stores just in-frame clones and leaves some out. The sample lists 100,000 or so clones; just over 90% were seen once. The material was peripheral blood, obtained in the second trimester of pregnancy. This clonotype was obtained from a female donor with multiple sclerosis, enrolled in a pregnancy study. The chain uses TRBV2 and TRBJ1-2, with D unclear. The CDR3 DNA reads TGTGCCAGCAAGGAGGGTTTGGGCGGCTACACCTTC. As protein: CASKEGLGGYTF.